These 21 T cell receptor beta chains were all obtained from the same sample, sequenced in a study of blood T cells in healthy people across ages. Together with a sample-barcoded 5' primer, a J-beta primer mix was included in a second PCR lasting about 7 to 12 cycles. From the 5' RACE reads, TCRdb called clonotypes with MiXCR, one entry per CDR3 protein. The table records over 600,000 distinct CDR3 sequences, roughly 43% of them present only once. The sequenced sample was blood. The source is a man older than 75 in good health.

On this clonotype: This clone may be a read error of a much larger clone one base away. The rearrangement uses TRBV10-2 and TRBJ1-5; weak D call: TRBD1 (5 bases). CDR3 length equals 16 residues. The V end was cut by 2 bases, the J end by 2 bases, with 13 bases between. Germline V gives CDR1 WSHSY, CDR2 SAAADI. The DNA of the CDR3 is TGCGCCAGCAGTGAGGGTCGCAGGGATGGCAATCAGCCCCAGCATTTT. Translated: CASSEGRRDGNQPQHF.

V is TRBV20-1 and J is TRBJ2-1; the D gene is possibly TRBD2 (6 bases). The length of the CDR3 is 13 residues. Germline V CDR1 and CDR2: DFQATT, SNEGSKA (reference sequence). Trimming removed 3 bases from V and 7 bases from J, with 13 bases in between. As DNA, the CDR3 is TGCAGTGCTAGGCCGACTAGTAGAAATGAGCAGTTCTTC. As protein: CSARPTSRNEQFF.

The CDR3: CASSYSTEYEQYF. The DNA for the CDR3 is TGTGCCAGCAGTTACTCGACGGAATACGAGCAGTACTTC. The chain combines TRBV6-2 or TRBV6-3 with TRBJ2-7, with D uncertain. CDR3 length: 13 residues. V lost 0 bases, J lost 4 bases, and 7 bases lay in between. CDR1 and CDR2 (germline): MNHEY, SVGEGT.

V gene TRBV28 combines with J gene TRBJ1-5; 7 bases are shared with TRBD1. The CDR3 covers 16 residues. CDR1 MDHEN and CDR2 SYDVKM come from the germline V gene. V gave up 3 bases and J gave up 0 bases; unmatched junction bases: 5. Written as DNA, the CDR3 is TGTGCCAGCAGTTTGGCGACAGGGAATAGCAATCAGCCCCAGCATTTT. It is translated as CASSLATGNSNQPQHF.

This chain links TRBV12-3 or TRBV12-4 with TRBJ2-5, with a tentative D call TRBD2 (6 bases). The J call may be incorrect, as the DNA end agrees better with TRBJ2-7. This CDR3 has 15 residues. The CDR3: CASSATSLVLYEQYF. The CDR3 bases are TGTGCCAGCAGCGCGACTAGTTTGGTTTTATACGAGCAGTACTTC.

The chain links TRBV20-1 to TRBJ1-1; D gene unclear. This CDR3 region has 13 residues. V lost 6 bases to trimming and J lost 1 base, with 12 bases between them. Germline V gene lookup returns CDR1 DFQATT and CDR2 SNEGSKA (reference sequence). The CDR3 region is CSAPRSGNTEAFF. In DNA, the CDR3 is TGCAGTGCCCCCCGGTCGGGGAACACTGAAGCTTTCTTT.

The chain is built from TRBV20-1 and TRBJ1-5; D remains ambiguous. CDR1 and CDR2 from the germline V gene are DFQATT and SNEGSKA (reference sequence). Trimming pared 6 bases from V and 0 bases from J, leaving 15 bases between. This CDR3 spans 15 amino acids. CDR3 sequence reads: CSAQREAYSNQPQHF. CDR3 bases: TGCAGTGCCCAGAGGGAGGCCTATAGCAATCAGCCCCAGCATTTT.

This clonotype was recorded a few times. The chain recombines TRBV7-2 with TRBJ1-2; 8 bases are shared with TRBD1. In germline, CDR1 is SGHTA, CDR2 FQGNSA. V dropped 5 bases and J dropped 3; count of bases not matched to a gene: 5. There are 14 residues in the CDR3. CDR3 residues: CASSLDRAYYGYTF. Here the CDR3 DNA reads TGTGCCAGCAGCCTGGACAGGGCCTACTATGGCTACACCTTC.

In its sample, this clonotype was seen many times. This may arise from a read error, as a much more abundant clone is one base away. This chain links TRBV7-6 with TRBJ2-7; D gene uncertain. This CDR3 contains 12 residues. The V end was cut by 1 base, the J end by 7 bases, with 8 bases between. The V gene's germline CDR1 is SGHVS and CDR2 FNYEAQ. CDR3 region: CASSLVGNEQYF. Written as DNA, the CDR3 is TGTGCCAGCAGCTTAGTGGGCAATGAGCAGTACTTC.

This clonotype came up a few times. The chain couples TRBV20-1 to TRBJ2-1; D is unclear. Trimming cost V 6 bases and J 5 bases, with 11 bases left between them. CDR3 length equals 12 residues. Per germline, CDR1 DFQATT and CDR2 SNEGSKA (reference sequence). CDR3 loop: CSAAPRNNEQFF. As DNA, the CDR3 is TGCAGTGCCGCTCCTAGGAACAATGAGCAGTTCTTC.

This sequence joins TRBV7-2 and TRBJ2-5; D is uncertain. The CDR3 contains 14 residues. Deletions cut 5 bases from V and 5 bases from J, with 15 bases between. Per germline, CDR1 SGHTA and CDR2 FQGNSA. In DNA, the CDR3 is TGTGCCAGCAGCCAAATAGCCGGCGCGGAGACCCAGTACTTC. It is translated as CASSQIAGAETQYF.

This clonotype turned up a few times. This rearrangement joins TRBV5-1 to TRBJ2-7, with D possibly matching TRBD1 (6 bases). Germline lookup yields CDR1 SGHRS and CDR2 YFSETQ. The CDR3 loop spans 13 amino acids. V was trimmed by 8 bases and J by 5 bases, leaving 17 bases between them. This chain's CDR3 is CASLETGTNEQYF. The CDR3, as DNA: TGCGCCAGTCTAGAAACAGGGACCAACGAGCAGTACTTC.

The chain has TRBV18 and TRBJ2-7; D might be TRBD1 (8 bases). The germline gives CDR1 KGHSH, CDR2 LQKENI. The CDR3 is 17 amino acids. The V gene lost 1 base and the J gene lost 5 bases, with 21 bases spanning the gap. CDR3 in amino acids: CASSPRREQGAPDEQYF. CDR3 bases: TGTGCCAGCTCACCACGGCGGGAGCAGGGGGCTCCCGACGAGCAGTACTTC.

The chain recombines TRBV20-1 with TRBJ2-3; 7 bases align to TRBD1. Germline CDR1 and CDR2: DFQATT and SNEGSKA (reference sequence). The trim removed 6 bases at V and 8 bases at J, leaving 17 bases unmatched. This CDR3 spans 15 amino acids. In nucleotides, the CDR3 is TGCAGTGCCGCAGAGCAGACGGGGAGACAGGGTACGCAGTATTTT. Protein product: CSAAEQTGRQGTQYF.

V usage is TRBV11-1 and J usage is TRBJ2-1; D might be TRBD1 or TRBD2, each matching 5 bases. Germline loops: CDR1 SGHAT, CDR2 FQDESV (reference sequence). The CDR3 totals 15 residues. V shed 7 bases and J shed 5 bases, with 18 bases lying between them. CDR3 amino acids: CASIDLGERNNEQFF. The CDR3 nucleotides read TGTGCCAGCATAGACCTGGGGGAGCGCAACAATGAGCAGTTCTTC.

On this clonotype itself: Given a much more abundant clone one base away, this may be a read error. The CDR3: CATRQGRVYEQYF. The CDR3 region has the DNA TGTGCCACCCGACAGGGTCGGGTCTACGAGCAGTACTTC. This chain links TRBV6-5 with TRBJ2-7, with 7 bases identical to TRBD1. Germline trimming cut 10 bases from V and 3 bases from J; bases unmatched to any gene: 9. Germline V gene sequence: CDR1 MNHEY, CDR2 SVGAGI. This CDR3 is 13 amino acids long.

With regard to this clonotype: Germline is not matched at one junction end, which may reflect a read error. The chain uses TRBV5-1 and TRBJ1-2; 10 bases line up with TRBD1. The CDR3 contains 13 residues. The germline V gene has CDR1 SGHRS and CDR2 YFSETQ. The CDR3 reads CASSPTGGYGNTF. The CDR3, as DNA: TGCGCCAGCAGCCCGACAGGGGGCTATGGCAACACCTTC.

This clonotype was seen repeatedly, ten times or more. The rearrangement links TRBV29-1 to TRBJ2-1; D remains unclear. Germline V gives CDR1 SQVTM, CDR2 ANQGSEA. V was clipped by 4 bases and J by 4 bases, with 5 bases between them. The CDR3 runs to 11 residues. The CDR3 coding sequence is TGCAGCGTTGGAAGGTACAATGAGCAGTTCTTC. It translates to CSVGRYNEQFF.

The CDR3, as DNA: TGCGCCAGCAGCTTGGGAGGACTAGCGGATTACAATGAGCAGTTCTTC. Translating gives CASSLGGLADYNEQFF. The chain links TRBV5-1 to TRBJ2-1; TRBD2 matches at 10 bases. The V and J ends lost 0 bases and 4 bases, in that order; junction bases with no gene match: 4. Germline-derived CDR1 and CDR2 are SGHRS and YFSETQ. The CDR3 covers 16 residues.

The CDR3 nucleotides are TGTGCCAGCAGTGAATTGGGGGGGAGTGAAGCTTTCTTT. Residues: CASSELGGSEAFF. V usage is TRBV25-1 and J usage is TRBJ1-1; the D gene is possibly TRBD1 (5 bases). This CDR3 is 13 amino acids long. The V gene lost 1 base and the J gene lost 7 bases, with 10 bases spanning the gap. CDR1 and CDR2 (germline): MGHDK, SYGVNS.

The V gene is TRBV20-1, the J gene TRBJ1-5; 7 nucleotides align to TRBD1. Unmatched junction bases numbered 7, after V lost 1 base and J lost 4 bases. The CDR3 is 15 amino acids. Germline V CDR1 and CDR2: DFQATT, SNEGSKA (reference sequence). CDR3 nucleotides: TGCAGTGCTAGAGTCATGGGACAGTTAAATCAGCCCCAGCATTTT. As protein: CSARVMGQLNQPQHF.